This passage covers 17 T cell receptor beta chains from one sample sequenced in a study of shared clonotypes between healthy human individuals. This table comes from immunoSEQ multiplex PCR, and its TCRdb copy is limited to in-frame clones, with some not included. Counted here are around 2,000,000 clones, about 95% occurring once; the ten biggest clones make up roughly 1.1%. The naive CD8 subset, CD45RO-negative cells positively selected for CCR7, excluded terminally differentiated effector memory CD45RA+ cells. Specimen: naive CD8+ T cells sorted from blood. These receptors originate from a man between 18 and 29 years old in good health.

The chain couples TRBV28 to TRBJ2-5, with 7 bases that match TRBD1. The CDR3 has 14 amino acids. With V trimmed by 5 bases and J by 2 bases, 5 bases remained unmatched. Germline CDR1 and CDR2: MDHEN and SYDVKM. CDR3 sequence (DNA): TGTGCCAGCAGTCCCGGGACAGCACAAGAGACCCAGTACTTC. Its protein product is CASSPGTAQETQYF.

Regarding this clone: This specimen includes other DNA sequences encoding the same CDR3. The V call is TRBV27, the J call TRBJ2-7; maybe TRBD2 (7 bases). V lost 2 bases and J 2 bases, leaving 10 bases between the germline ends. Germline V CDR1 and CDR2: MNHEY, SMNVEV (reference sequence). The CDR3 consists of 14 residues. The CDR3 protein is CASSLGRGPYEQYF. In nucleotides, the CDR3 is TGTGCCAGCAGTTTAGGGCGGGGGCCCTACGAGCAGTACTTC.

Notes on this clone: This same CDR3 is encoded by further DNA sequences in the sample. CDR3 sequence reads: CASSSSTSYEQYF. The CDR3 coding sequence is TGTGCCAGCAGTTCCTCCACCTCCTACGAGCAGTACTTC. The chain recombines TRBV27 with TRBJ2-7; D gene ambiguous. Germline V gene data show CDR1 as MNHEY and CDR2 as SMNVEV (reference sequence). This CDR3 is 13 amino acids long. V was trimmed by 4 bases and J by 0 bases, leaving 7 bases between them.

CDR3 amino acids: CASSGTSGRHNEQFF. As DNA, the CDR3 is TGTGCCAGCAGCGGGACTAGCGGGAGGCACAATGAGCAGTTCTTC. This chain uses TRBV9 with TRBJ2-1, with 14 positions matching TRBD2. V trimming: 3 bases; J trimming: 5 bases; junction bases outside the gene matches: 1. From germline, CDR1 is SGDLS and CDR2 YYNGEE. There are 15 residues in the CDR3.

The chain combines TRBV5-8 with TRBJ2-7, with D perhaps given as TRBD1 or TRBD2 (5 bases each). Trimming shortened V by 1 base and J by 6 bases, and 11 bases separated the two germline ends. CDR3 length: 13 amino acids. Germline CDR1 SGHTS, CDR2 YDEGEE. CDR3 sequence: CASSLQGPGEQYF. The CDR3 DNA reads as TGTGCCAGCAGCTTGCAGGGACCGGGCGAGCAGTACTTC.

The rearrangement joins TRBV6-5 to TRBJ1-2; TRBD1 matches 10 bases. In germline, CDR1 is MNHEY, CDR2 SVGAGI. This CDR3 spans 13 amino acids. V lost 5 bases, J lost 8 bases, and 5 bases stayed unmatched. The CDR3, as DNA: TGTGCCAGCAGTCAGACAGGGGGCCGCGGCTACACCTTC. It is translated as CASSQTGGRGYTF.

This clone was detected only a few times. The rearrangement uses TRBV2 and TRBJ1-6; D might be TRBD1 (5 bases). CDR1 SNHLY and CDR2 FYNNEI come from the germline V gene. Between the trimmed V and J ends, which lost 7 bases and 0 bases, there was a span of 13 bases. The CDR3 sequence is 16 residues long. The CDR3 spells CASTGPGSSYNSPLHF. CDR3 DNA: TGTGCCAGCACCGGACCAGGGAGCTCCTATAATTCACCCCTCCACTTT. Filled out from reference TRBV2 and TRBJ1-6, the complete variable domain reads EPEVTQTPSHQVTQMGQEVILRCVPISNHLYFYWYRQILGQKVEFLVSFYNNEISEKSEIFDDQFSVERPDGSNFTLKIRSTKLEDSAMYFCASTGPGSSYNSPLHFGNGTRLTVT.

The chain couples TRBV9 to TRBJ1-4; TRBD1 is a possible D gene (6 bases). The CDR3 covers 15 residues. Germline CDR1 reads SGDLS; CDR2 reads YYNGEE. V was pared by 4 bases and J by 5 bases, with 15 bases between. CDR3 bases: TGTGCCAGCAGCCCCTTGAGGGGGGGGAATGAAAAACTGTTTTTT. Protein product: CASSPLRGGNEKLFF.

There are a few counts of this clone. This sample includes further DNA sequences coding for the same CDR3. The V and J genes are TRBV9 and TRBJ2-1, with 7 positions matching TRBD2. The germline CDR1 and CDR2 sequences are SGDLS and YYNGEE. This CDR3 is built from 15 residues. Trimming took 0 bases from V and 4 from J; bases not matched to a gene: 4. The CDR3 bases are TGTGCCAGCAGCGTAGGGCTAGCGGAATACAATGAGCAGTTCTTC. Translating gives CASSVGLAEYNEQFF.

The chain joins TRBV6-5 to TRBJ2-1, with D unclear. The CDR3 has 13 amino acids. The ends were cut back, 4 bases at V and 0 bases at J, with 4 bases in the middle. The germline CDR1 and CDR2 sequences are MNHEY and SVGAGI. The CDR3 DNA reads as TGTGCCAGCAGTTCGACCTCCTACAATGAGCAGTTCTTC. This sequence encodes CASSSTSYNEQFF.

This chain links TRBV5-1 with TRBJ2-2; a possible D gene is TRBD1 (5 bases). V was cut by 10 bases and J by 6 bases, with 19 bases left in between. Germline V lookup: CDR1 SGHRS, CDR2 YFSETQ. The CDR3 length is 14 residues. DNA of the CDR3: TGCGCCTGCCAGGGCAGTATAGACGCCGGGGAGCTGTTTTTT. It is translated as CACQGSIDAGELFF.

This clone was observed once. V and J are TRBV2 and TRBJ1-1; a possible D gene is TRBD1 (6 bases). The CDR3 totals 12 residues. Trimming removed 11 bases at V and 1 base at J, with 11 bases between. The V gene's germline CDR1 is SNHLY and CDR2 FYNNEI. The CDR3 coding sequence is TGTGCCCGCTCACAGGGGAACACTGAAGCTTTCTTT. Its translation: CARSQGNTEAFF.

V and J are TRBV7-9 and TRBJ1-4, with D hard to call. Trimming stripped 4 bases from V and 6 bases from J, with 15 bases between. The CDR3 sequence is 15 residues long. Germline V CDR1 and CDR2: SEHNR, FQNEAQ (reference sequence). In nucleotides, the CDR3 is TGTGCCAGCAGCTCGGACCTCATTGGGGATGAAAAACTGTTTTTT. Translated: CASSSDLIGDEKLFF.

A note on this clone: In the same sample, other DNA sequences code for this CDR3. The chain links TRBV27 to TRBJ2-7; no definite D call. Trimming took off 2 bases at V and 1 base at J, with 6 bases between the two ends. The CDR3 has 13 amino acids. CDR1 MNHEY and CDR2 SMNVEV come from the germline V gene (reference sequence). The CDR3: CASSLTLSYEQYF. CDR3 sequence (DNA): TGTGCCAGCAGTTTAACGTTGTCCTACGAGCAGTACTTC.

This clone was detected once. The chain is built from TRBV28 and TRBJ1-4, with 8 positions matching TRBD1. The CDR3 runs 14 residues. Germline V gene data show CDR1 as MDHEN and CDR2 as SYDVKM. The ends lost 6 bases at V and 5 bases at J; junction bases unmatched: 5. CDR3 sequence reads: CASRPGGSNEKLFF. Written as DNA, the CDR3 is TGTGCCAGCAGGCCAGGGGGCTCGAATGAAAAACTGTTTTTT.

CDR3 in DNA: TGTGCCAGCAGTTACGGGGGGACGGAATACGAGCAGTACTTC. Its protein product is CASSYGGTEYEQYF. The chain couples TRBV6-5 to TRBJ2-7; possible D gene TRBD2, 6 bases. From germline, CDR1 is MNHEY and CDR2 SVGAGI. V dropped 2 bases and J dropped 4 bases, with 12 bases sitting between them. The CDR3 loop spans 14 amino acids.

The chain links TRBV7-8 to TRBJ2-3; 13 nucleotides match TRBD2. This CDR3 is 17 amino acids long. Looked up from germline, CDR1 is SGHVS and CDR2 is FQNEAQ. J lost 4 bases, V lost 4 bases, and 8 bases had no gene match. CDR3: CASSSGLAGTTADTQYF. DNA for the CDR3: TGTGCCAGCAGCTCGGGACTAGCGGGGACAACGGCAGATACGCAGTATTTT.